The present T cell receptor (beta chain) was sequenced within a study of T-cell memory formation after mild COVID-19. This clonotype was observed a few times. TCRdb redid the calling of the 5' RACE reads with MiXCR, one entry per CDR3 protein. The sample lists some 600,000 distinct CDR3 sequences, roughly 17% seen once, with roughly 7.7% in the top ten. Deletions cut 6 bases from V and 3 bases from J, with 18 bases between. Germline V gene sequence: CDR1 MNHEY, CDR2 SVGEGT. The CDR3 length is 15 residues. The sequence was obtained from an adult woman who had mild COVID-19 (a few samples of this study predate the infection). Cell type and time point are not known. Material for sequencing was PBMCs or a T cell subset sorted from them (not recorded which). The rearrangement joins TRBV6-2 or TRBV6-3 to TRBJ2-7, with a possible D match to TRBD2 (6 bases). The CDR3 DNA follows: TGTGCCAGCAGCCCCGGGAGTAGCAGGGACTACGAGCAGTACTTC. Translation gives CASSPGSSRDYEQYF.